The 26 T cell receptor beta chains below all came from one sample that was sequenced in a study of blood T cell repertoires in COVID-19. Here immunoSEQ multiplex PCR was the method, and the copy in TCRdb shows in-frame clones only, minus some. The top ten hold 2.2% of the sample, which has 310,000 or so clones, 75% to 90% seen once. The sample taken for sequencing was peripheral blood. Receptors originate from a woman aged 45-60 years who had recovered from COVID-19.

In its sample, this clone was seen a few times. The chain uses TRBV7-2 and TRBJ1-2; 9 nucleotides line up with TRBD1. Germline V gene sequence: CDR1 SGHTA, CDR2 FQGNSA. The CDR3 has 15 residues. Trimming removed 5 bases from V and 4 bases from J; junction bases left unmatched: 8. This chain's CDR3 is CASSQYRGRGYGYTF. CDR3 coding DNA: TGTGCCAGCAGCCAATACAGGGGGCGCGGCTATGGCTACACCTTC. The full variable domain, rest sourced from reference TRBV7-2 and TRBJ1-2, is GAGVSQSPSNKVTEKGKDVELRCDPISGHTALYWYRQSLGQGLEFLIYFQGNSAPDKSGLPSDRFSAERTGGSVSTLTIQRTQQEDSAVYLCASSQYRGRGYGYTFGSGTRLTVV.

CDR3 sequence (DNA): TGTGCCAGCAGCGTAGCTCCTAGCGGGGAGACCCAGTACTTC. Translating it yields CASSVAPSGETQYF. The J gene is TRBJ2-5, the V gene TRBV9, with 8 bases fitting TRBD2. Germline V CDR1 and CDR2: SGDLS, YYNGEE. V was clipped by 0 bases and J by 5 bases; unmatched bases: 3. CDR3 size: 14 residues.

The chain is built from TRBV6-2 or TRBV6-3 and TRBJ1-1; D unresolved. The germline CDR1 and CDR2 sequences are MNHEY and SVGEGT. The CDR3 is 17 amino acids. The ends were cut back, 0 bases at V and 2 bases at J, with 16 bases in the middle. DNA for the CDR3: TGTGCCAGCAGTTACTCGAGACTTATCGGCCTAAACACTGAAGCTTTCTTT. It specifies CASSYSRLIGLNTEAFF.

The CDR3 DNA follows: TGTGCCAGTAGTAATGGCAGGGCTGAAGCTTTCTTT. Amino acid sequence: CASSNGRAEAFF. The chain combines TRBV19 with TRBJ1-1, with D perhaps TRBD1 (5 bases). V shed 4 bases and J shed 6 bases, with 9 bases lying between them. CDR3 length: 12 residues. CDR1 and CDR2 (germline): LNHDA, SQIVND (reference sequence).

V usage is TRBV9 and J usage is TRBJ1-2; possible D gene TRBD1, 5 bases. The CDR3 spans 15 residues. Trimming stripped 3 bases from V and 8 bases from J, with 20 bases between. Germline V gene data show CDR1 as SGDLS and CDR2 as YYNGEE. The DNA for the CDR3 is TGTGCCAGCAGCGAGCGGGCCTCAAGGGGAGCGGGCTACACCTTC. Translated: CASSERASRGAGYTF.

The chain carries TRBV7-9 and TRBJ1-2, with a possible D match to TRBD1 (5 bases). V lost 5 bases and J lost 3, with 10 bases in between. CDR1 is SEHNR, CDR2 FQNEAQ, per germline (reference sequence). The CDR3 totals 13 residues. The CDR3 protein is CASSTQTDYGYTF. CDR3 in DNA: TGTGCCAGCAGCACTCAGACAGACTATGGCTACACCTTC. Combining the CDR3 with reference TRBV7-9 and TRBJ1-2 gives the whole variable domain DTGVSQNPRHKITKRGQNVTFRCDPISEHNRLYWYRQTLGQGPEFLTYFQNEAQLEKSRLLSDRFSAERPKGSFSTLEIQRTEQGDSAMYLCASSTQTDYGYTFGSGTRLTVV.

The chain links TRBV5-1 to TRBJ2-7, with D maybe TRBD2 (6 bases). CDR3 size: 14 residues. Germline assignment: CDR1 SGHRS and CDR2 YFSETQ. The germline V and J ends were trimmed by 0 bases and 3 bases, with 10 bases remaining between them. The CDR3 loop reads CASSLAGVLYEQYF. As DNA, the CDR3 is TGCGCCAGCAGCTTGGCGGGGGTTCTCTACGAGCAGTACTTC.

The genes are TRBV21-1 and TRBJ1-1; the table's D gene call, TRBD1, was not cross checked with the DNA. TRBV21-1 is designated a pseudogene. The CDR3 has 20 residues. CDR3 nucleotide sequence: TGTGCCAGCACCACGGGACATAAGAAAAGGACCCAGCTCATGAACACTGAAGCTTTCTTT. Protein product: CASTTGHKKRTQLMNTEAFF.

The J gene is TRBJ2-1, the V gene TRBV5-1; 14 nucleotides line up with TRBD2. Germline trimming cut 3 bases from V and 9 bases from J; bases unmatched to any gene: 8. Per the germline V gene, CDR1 is SGHRS and CDR2 is YFSETQ. This CDR3 has 16 residues. DNA for the CDR3: TGCGCCAGCAGCTCGGGACTAGCGGGAGTGTATACTGAGCAGTTCTTC. This translates into CASSSGLAGVYTEQFF.

This sequence joins TRBV18 and TRBJ1-2; D might be TRBD1 (6 bases). The V and J ends lost 3 bases and 6 bases respectively, with 17 bases between them. Germline V CDR1 and CDR2: KGHSH, LQKENI. The CDR3 extends over 15 amino acids. The DNA for the CDR3 is TGTGCCAGCTCACCCAACACAGGGATAACGGATGGCTACACCTTC. This encodes CASSPNTGITDGYTF. Looking up the rest from reference TRBV18 and TRBJ1-2 gives the full variable domain: NAGVMQNPRHLVRRRGQEARLRCSPMKGHSHVYWYRQLPEEGLKFMVYLQKENIIDESGMPKERFSAEFPKEGPSILRIQQVVRGDSAAYFCASSPNTGITDGYTFGSGTRLTVV.

The J gene is TRBJ1-1, the V gene TRBV28, with no clear D. The CDR3 loop spans 13 amino acids. Trimming removed 2 bases from V and 4 bases from J, with 8 bases in between. Germline CDR1 reads MDHEN; CDR2 reads SYDVKM. The CDR3 is CASSLSRGTEAFF. The CDR3, as DNA: TGTGCCAGCAGTTTAAGTCGCGGCACTGAAGCTTTCTTT. Looking up the rest from reference TRBV28 and TRBJ1-1 gives the full variable domain: DVKVTQSSRYLVKRTGEKVFLECVQDMDHENMFWYRQDPGLGLRLIYFSYDVKMKEKGDIPEGYSVSREKKERFSLILESASTNQTSMYLCASSLSRGTEAFFGQGTRLTVV.

The chain couples TRBV7-8 to TRBJ2-3; TRBD1 might be the D (5 bases). CDR1 and CDR2 from the germline V gene are SGHVS and FQNEAQ. This CDR3 spans 16 amino acids. V was shortened by 5 bases and J by 2 bases, with 17 bases between the two germline ends. The CDR3 region is CASSRRASTLTDTQYF. The CDR3 DNA follows: TGTGCCAGCAGCCGCAGGGCCTCGACCCTCACAGATACGCAGTATTTT.

The V gene is TRBV15, the J gene TRBJ2-7, with 13 bases fitting TRBD2. CDR3 length equals 13 residues. Germline V gene data show CDR1 as LNHNV and CDR2 as YYDKDF (reference sequence). The J segment lost 5 bases and the V segment lost 7 bases, leaving 2 bases of the junction unmatched. For the CDR3, the DNA is TGTGCCACCAAAGGGACTAGCGGGAACGAGCAGTACTTC. Protein sequence: CATKGTSGNEQYF.

The chain combines TRBV6-5 with TRBJ2-1, with TRBD2 matching over 9 bases. This CDR3 is built from 16 residues. Germline trimming cut 0 bases from V and 6 bases from J; bases unmatched to any gene: 6. Germline CDR1 and CDR2: MNHEY and SVGAGI. The CDR3 here is CASSYSAGGHLNEQFF. The CDR3 DNA reads TGTGCCAGCAGTTACTCCGCGGGGGGGCACCTCAATGAGCAGTTCTTC.

The chain joins TRBV7-9 to TRBJ1-1; D call uncertain. Germline CDR1 reads SEHNR; CDR2 reads FQNEAQ (reference sequence). This CDR3 contains 12 residues. V lost 9 bases to trimming and J lost 0 bases, with 8 bases between them. Here the CDR3 reads CASSTMNTEAFF. Here the CDR3 DNA reads TGTGCCAGTAGCACAATGAACACTGAAGCTTTCTTT. Based on the CDR3 plus reference TRBV7-9 and TRBJ1-1, the full variable domain is DTGVSQNPRHKITKRGQNVTFRCDPISEHNRLYWYRQTLGQGPEFLTYFQNEAQLEKSRLLSDRFSAERPKGSFSTLEIQRTEQGDSAMYLCASSTMNTEAFFGQGTRLTVV.

The chain recombines TRBV5-4 with TRBJ1-4; 9 bases map to TRBD1. This CDR3 is 16 amino acids long. The V segment lost 3 bases and the J segment 5 bases; nucleotides outside the gene matches: 8. From germline, CDR1 is SGHNT and CDR2 YYREEE (reference sequence). DNA for the CDR3: TGTGCCAGCAGCTCGGACGCCGGGACAGGGAATGAAAAACTGTTTTTT. Its translation is CASSSDAGTGNEKLFF.

On this clone itself: Sequence at one end of the junction differs from germline and may be a read error. The chain links TRBV5-8 to TRBJ1-1; TRBD1 might be the D (6 bases). CDR1 and CDR2 (germline): SGHTS, YDEGEE. The CDR3 contains 13 residues. The DNA of the CDR3 is TGTGCCAGCAGCTGGCGGGGGCGGAGGGAAGGGCTCTTT. Its translation is CASSWRGRREGLF.

This chain connects TRBV9 to TRBJ2-2, with 8 bases lining up with TRBD1. This CDR3 is 16 amino acids long. Per the germline V gene, CDR1 is SGDLS and CDR2 is YYNGEE. V shed 3 bases and J 5 bases; nucleotides not matched to a gene: 9. The CDR3 here is CASSGRQGTVTGELFF. DNA for the CDR3: TGTGCCAGCAGCGGCCGACAGGGGACTGTGACCGGGGAGCTGTTTTTT.

The V gene is TRBV29-1, the J gene TRBJ2-2; 8 bases agree with TRBD1. CDR3 length equals 14 residues. CDR1 is SQVTM, CDR2 ANQGSEA, per germline. V trimming: 8 bases; J trimming: 4 bases; junction bases outside the gene matches: 9. CDR3 DNA: TGCAGCTCGTCAGGGACAGGTGCCACCGGGGAGCTGTTTTTT. Translating gives CSSSGTGATGELFF.

V usage is TRBV2 and J usage is TRBJ1-3; D remains unclear. V lost 4 bases, J lost 0 bases, and 7 bases lay in between. The CDR3 runs to 14 residues. Germline V gene lookup returns CDR1 SNHLY and CDR2 FYNNEI. CDR3 loop: CASSGLVSGNTIYF. In nucleotides, the CDR3 is TGTGCCAGCAGTGGGCTAGTCTCTGGAAACACCATATATTTT.

The rearrangement uses TRBV28 and TRBJ1-2; 9 bases match TRBD1. This CDR3 comprises 15 residues. CDR1 and CDR2 from the germline V gene are MDHEN and SYDVKM. J lost 8 bases, V lost 2 bases, and 9 bases had no gene match. DNA for the CDR3: TGTGCCAGCAGTTTAAGGGGACAGGGTTTCTGGGGCTACACCTTC. This encodes CASSLRGQGFWGYTF.

Notes on this clone: Other DNA variants within this sample encode the same CDR3. This chain connects TRBV5-1 to TRBJ2-7; tentatively, D is TRBD2 (6 bases). In germline, CDR1 is SGHRS, CDR2 YFSETQ. V lost 0 bases, J lost 1 base, and 8 bases lay in between. This CDR3 is 14 amino acids long. CDR3 DNA: TGCGCCAGCAGCTTGGTTAGCGGATCCTACGAGCAGTACTTC. Residues: CASSLVSGSYEQYF.

The chain is built from TRBV30 and TRBJ1-6; 7 bases fit TRBD1. V lost 2 bases to trimming and J lost 6 bases; unmatched junction nucleotides: 4. The CDR3 contains 14 residues. CDR1 and CDR2 (germline): GTSNPN, SVGIG (reference sequence). The CDR3 spells CAWSLRGLNSPLHF. The DNA of the CDR3 is TGTGCCTGGAGTCTTAGGGGGCTTAATTCACCCCTCCACTTT.

Worth noting for this clone: A junction boundary mismatches the germline segment, possibly from a read error. This same CDR3 is encoded by further DNA sequences in the sample. The chain joins TRBV12-3 or TRBV12-4 to TRBJ2-7; the D gene is possibly TRBD2 (5 bases). The CDR3 sequence is 11 residues long. The CDR3 DNA sequence: TGTGCCAGCAGTTTTGGGAGCGAGCAGTATTTC. Its protein product is CASSFGSEQYF.

The gene calls are TRBV30 and TRBJ1-1; perhaps TRBD1 as D (5 bases). The germline V and J ends were trimmed by 2 bases and 5 bases, with 6 bases remaining between them. This CDR3 comprises 11 residues. Germline CDR1 and CDR2: GTSNPN and SVGIG (reference sequence). CDR3 loop: CAWSPGTEAFF. CDR3 DNA sequence: TGTGCCTGGAGTCCAGGGACTGAAGCTTTCTTT.

V and J are TRBV10-3 and TRBJ1-1; 8 positions agree with TRBD1. J was trimmed by 3 bases and V by 7 bases; bases with no gene match: 13. Germline values: CDR1 ENHRY, CDR2 SYGVKD. CDR3 length: 16 residues. CDR3 protein: CAIKTAGTGSYTEAFF. The CDR3, as DNA: TGTGCCATCAAGACTGCCGGGACAGGTTCGTACACTGAAGCTTTCTTT.